The TCR beta chain described here comes from a study of T cell repertoires in cytomegalovirus infection. Study overall: In public TCR beta signatures, there were indications of both CMV infection and matching HLA type.

Study-wide findings and caveats: Cumulated frequencies of public TCR beta families served to identify carriers of CMV plus the relevant HLA. HLA-C-restricted TCR beta clonotypes specific for CMV led the ex vivo response.

V gave up 5 bases and J gave up 5 bases; unmatched junction bases: 6. Looked up from germline, CDR1 is SGHVS and CDR2 is FQNEAQ. The CDR3 length is 15 residues. This clonotype was observed many times. Its antigen is currently unknown. TCRdb itself ran the reads through MiXCR, one entry per CDR3 protein. Among about 460,000 distinct CDR3 sequences, roughly 10% were seen once, and the ten largest hold about 10%. The chain has TRBV7-8 and TRBJ1-6; 7 bases are a match to TRBD1. The sample comprised PBMCs. This clonotype was obtained from a human donor in good health (CMV status not recorded). Some clones in this sample may be carry-over from other donors' samples. In DNA, the CDR3 is TGTGCCAGCAGCGCCGGGACAGAGAATAATTCACCCCTCCACTTT. Its protein product is CASSAGTENNSPLHF.